Listed below are T cell receptor beta chains from one sample, sequenced in a study of cytomegalovirus exposure and HLA in healthy donors. Using immunoSEQ multiplex PCR, the repertoire was profiled, and TCRdb retains in-frame clones only, with some absent. The sample comprises 100,000 to 150,000 clones, 75% to 85% of which are singletons, and roughly 12% rests with the top ten. The sample was PBMCs. These receptors all stem from a male donor in good health and CMV-seropositive. The CDR3 runs from the conserved cysteine through the conserved F or W. A D gene is named only where the DNA matches it firmly. Expanded clones get a size class; other rows say once, few or many, or leave the size out.

CDR3 DNA | CDR3 protein | clone size | V gene | D gene | J gene
TGTGCCAGTAGTATCGGGGGAGGTGTTGTCGAAAAACTGTTTTTT | CASSIGGGVVEKLFF | - | TRBV19 | - | TRBJ1-4
TGTGCCAGCACCCCGGGGACAGGGAAATATGAGCAGTTCTTC | CASTPGTGKYEQFF | - | TRBV28 | TRBD1 | TRBJ2-1
TGTGCCAGCCTACAGGGGGCGCTTGGCTACACCTTC | CASLQGALGYTF | - | TRBV6-6 | TRBD1 | TRBJ1-2
TGTGCCAGCATGGTTGGCCGCGGGGCAAACAATGAGCAGTTCTTC | CASMVGRGANNEQFF | - | TRBV6-1 | - | TRBJ2-1
TGTGCCAGCAGTGCCTTGACAGCGAACACTGAAGCTTTCTTT | CASSALTANTEAFF | - | TRBV9 | - | TRBJ1-1
TGTGCCAGTAGTGGCCGGGTAAATGAGCAGTTCTTC | CASSGRVNEQFF | - | TRBV19 | - | TRBJ2-1
TGTGCCAGCAGTTTCTCCTCAAACGGAGGCAATCAGCCCCAGCATTTT | CASSFSSNGGNQPQHF | - | TRBV27 | - | TRBJ1-5
TGTGCCAGCAGCTTGAGCAGGGGACCCCTTAATGAAAAACTGTTTTTT | CASSLSRGPLNEKLFF | - | TRBV5-5 | - | TRBJ1-4
TGTGCCAGCAGTTATGGTGCGGGGGGTGAGCAGTTCTTC | CASSYGAGGEQFF | - | TRBV6-5 | TRBD2 | TRBJ2-1
TGCGCCAGCAGCTTGAACTCGCGGGGACGGGAGACCCAGTACTTC | CASSLNSRGRETQYF | - | TRBV5-1 | - | TRBJ2-5
TGTGCCAGCAGGCGGACTGGTCCCGGGGAGCTGTTTTTT | CASRRTGPGELFF | - | TRBV6-5 | - | TRBJ2-2
TGTGCCAGCAGTTTGACAGGGAACTATGGCTACACCTTC | CASSLTGNYGYTF | - | TRBV28 | TRBD1 | TRBJ1-2
TGTGCCAGCAGCAAGCCGGGACAGGGGGCTTACGAGCAGTACTTC | CASSKPGQGAYEQYF | - | TRBV5-5 | TRBD1 | TRBJ2-7
TGCGCCAGCAGCCCGGATGGCAGGGGGTTTTCCTACGAGCAGTACTTC | CASSPDGRGFSYEQYF | - | TRBV5-1 | TRBD1 | TRBJ2-7
TGTGCCAGCAGTCGTCAGGGGGTTAGCAATCAGCCCCAGCATTTT | CASSRQGVSNQPQHF | few | TRBV28 | TRBD1 | TRBJ1-5
TGCGCCAGCAGCGTAACTAGCGGGAGGACCTACGAGCAGTACTTC | CASSVTSGRTYEQYF | once | TRBV5-1 | TRBD2 | TRBJ2-7
TGTGCCAGCGACAGGGCCAATTCACCCCTCCACTTT | CASDRANSPLHF | - | TRBV6-1 | TRBD1 | TRBJ1-6
TGTGCCATCAGTGAGTCGGCCGGGACAGGTGGGGAGCAGTACTTC | CAISESAGTGGEQYF | - | TRBV10-3 | TRBD1 | TRBJ2-7